This TCR beta chain was sequenced during a study of cytomegalovirus exposure and HLA in healthy donors (dated by TCRdb to about 2017). Regarding the complete study: An earlier analysis of about 530 of the donors reported about 260 Gb of sequence data and 117 million unique TCR beta sequences obtained from about 180 million T cells. Approximately 330 gigabases of sequencing data and approximately 92 million unique TCR sequences made up an early release that covered several hundred HLA-typed donors. The genetic ancestry cluster associated with self-reported Caucasian donors included over 65% of the 398 genotyped donors. The study was designed to test whether signatures of past pathogen exposure could be identified by cataloging public T cell receptors. The study profiled the T cell repertoires of about 640 subjects by immunosequencing and related them to cytomegalovirus serostatus. A separate validation cohort of about 110 different subjects was used in addition to the roughly 700-subject first cohort. High-throughput TCR immunosequencing, statistical association of individual TCRs with disease status, and machine learning were combined to predict cytomegalovirus infection status. To study patterns of TCR occurrence, a later analysis re-analyzed previously published TCR beta repertoires from around 700 donors and added high-resolution HLA genotyping. In the later analysis, no new phenotypic data were used to find candidate immune exposures; instead, reliance was placed on TCR beta sequences and their occurrence across donors. An earlier analysis of a few hundred of the donors applied high-throughput TCR beta sequencing to assess whether each TCR beta V gene segment acted as functional or pseudogenic. Alongside the repertoire data, information on donor age, sex, ethnicity and CMV serostatus was compiled. A later genetic analysis used genome-wide SNP genotypes for about 65% of the 666 donors, treating that subset as a discovery cohort. All discovery cohort repertoires had been generated using a single sequencing platform. Class I and class II HLA loci were covered by the typing at four-digit resolution. The number of typed donors differed by locus: roughly 629-640 for A, B, C, DRB1 and DQB1; 500 to 550 for DQA1; 606 for DPA1; and roughly 490 for DPB1. Four to six DR-DQ haplotypes were handled as single units for association and clustering, since linkage in the cohort was strong. Among 398 genotyped donors of the cohort, an average of approximately 240,000 unique TCR beta nucleotide sequences were sequenced per donor, roughly 18% of them non-productive.

Preparation of the library involved the immunoSEQ multiplex PCR assay. The multiplex PCR relied on a mix of 60 forward primers for TCR Vbeta segments and 13 reverse primers for TCR Jbeta segments. The CDR3 region of rearranged TCR beta genes was amplified from genomic DNA with a multiplex PCR assay. On the Illumina HiSeq System, the amplified TCR beta libraries were sequenced as 87-base-pair reads. Turning to the authors' computational methods: A later analysis tallied 80 million to 95 million unique TCR beta chains across the approximately 670 repertoires, and about 12 million of those chains were shared by two or more donors. To remove PCR and sequencing errors, raw reads were error-corrected and collapsed into unique sequences using a nearest-neighbor algorithm that merged closely related sequences. V, D and J gene segments were assigned by aligning CDR3 sequences to IMGT reference sequences. For a sequence to be retained, at least a six-nucleotide match to both a V gene segment and a J gene segment was required. A rearrangement counted as productive if the CDR3 had no stop codons and remained in frame with V and J, and every other rearrangement counted as non-productive. Following IMGT convention, CDR3 was defined as the stretch from the second conserved V-encoded cysteine to the conserved J-encoded phenylalanine. Sequences without an unambiguous match to a single V gene segment were excluded from the earlier analysis of approximately 600 of the donors. An earlier analysis of several hundred of the donors called V segments functional above 56.7% productive rearrangements and segregating when the between-donor standard deviation exceeded 5%. A statistical classification framework was built to diagnose cytomegalovirus status from the catalog of TCR beta chain sequences. A later analysis assigned V and J genes by comparing TCR nucleotide sequences with IMGT/GENE-DB human TR gene sequences. The TCRdist pipeline was used in a later analysis to assign CDR3 sequences and most-parsimonious VDJ recombination scenarios. In a later analysis, each TCR beta chain was defined by its CDR3 amino acid sequence together with its V-gene family, and reads lacking a unique V-gene family were excluded. A later analysis removed over 500 highly shared, low-generation-probability nucleotide sequences to deal with suspected cross-contamination and a sequencing artifact. In a later analysis, a clonal expansion index was calculated for each public chain from normalized within-repertoire ranks of inferred template counts. In a later analysis, generation probabilities were computed with a VDJ recombination model fitted to out-of-frame rearrangements, and the resulting probabilities were checked against IGoR. In a later analysis, TCR-TCR, TCR-HLA and TCR-CMV co-occurrence was scored with hypergeometric tests, and a repertoire-size bias correction was applied to TCR pairs. In a later analysis, false discovery rates were estimated by permuting HLA or CMV assignments 20 times. A later analysis grouped co-occurring TCRs with DBSCAN, adding TCRdist sequence similarity when clustering within HLA-allele-positive subsets. Repertoires with fewer than 30,000 or more than 120,000 public chains were left out of co-occurrence clustering, as were about five repertoires with anomalous nucleotide sharing. TCRdb's version of the immuneACCESS table is confined to in-frame rearrangements and falls short of the full clone set. An unresolved V gene accounts for under half of the shortfall where checked; the remainder is of unknown origin. V, J and clone size derive from that table, while D and trimming were established from the DNA sequence. The sample table lists some 65,000 clones, roughly 70% of them with a count of one. The ten largest clones take up around a quarter of the sample.

Details on this clone: Its cognate antigen has yet to be identified. Qualities for individual bases were not recorded, and no much larger clone is one base off.

Results and caveats for the whole study, not just this receptor: A few of the identified cytomegalovirus-associated TCR beta chains were confirmed in vitro to be specific for cytomegalovirus antigens. Because HLA typing was unavailable for some donors at each locus, only the typed subset was used in association tests. The sequencing pipeline was judged likely to have produced a cluster of highly shared sequence variants as a technical artifact. A later analysis associated 16,951 TCR beta sequences with specific HLA alleles at a false discovery rate of 0.05. About 17 rarely observed V segments, including chromosome 9 orphons, were excluded from the earlier analysis of about 500 of the donors because counts were too low. Some IMGT-functional V segments, including TRBV6-2 and TRBV6-3, could not be told apart with the 87-base-pair reads, so those segments were excluded. Cytomegalovirus status was reported to be diagnosed by the classifier with high specificity and sensitivity in both the original and validation cohorts. Only TCR beta chains were sequenced in this cohort, and the absence of alpha or paired-chain data limited detectable features. In a later analysis, HLA-associated TCR beta chains were found to be more clonally expanded and to have lower generation probabilities than equally common non-associated chains. For the cohort, immune exposure information was limited to CMV serostatus. Linkage disequilibrium might explain the correlated functional status among segregating V segments, but an unknown experimental factor could not be excluded. A further reported finding was that TCR beta sequences accurately predicted the HLA-A and HLA-B alleles for most subjects in the first cohort. An association between a missense DCLRE1C variant and V-gene and J-gene trimming of TCR beta chains was found in a later genetic analysis and replicated in an independent cohort. A later analysis reported that several top co-occurrence clusters appeared linked to parvovirus B19, influenza, CMV and Epstein-Barr virus. According to a later analysis, TCR association rates differed among HLA loci, with DRB1 alleles showing the most associated TCRs and HLA-C alleles showing the fewest. In a later analysis, most CMV-associated TCR beta chains were found to appear HLA-restricted, with HLA associations seemingly driven largely by CMV exposure. A later genetic analysis reported fewer N-insertions in productive TCRs among donors in an Asian-associated ancestry cluster than the approximately 670-donor mean. Roughly uniform sequencing depth across donors was assumed in presence/absence analyses, although this assumption may not hold. A total of some 180 TCR beta chains were listed by the study as associated with cytomegalovirus. Most TCR sequences were observed very rarely across donors, whereas some public TCRs were present in many individuals. The authors suggested that the approach could potentially be extended to other disease states and immunological phenotypes. Strong co-occurrence of HLA alleles, especially DR and DQ, made assigning TCR associations to individual alleles difficult. In an earlier analysis of some 500 of the donors, most TCR beta V segments appeared in productive rearrangements about 87% or about 30% of the time, broadly matching IMGT annotations.

Including cysteine and phenylalanine, the CDR3 has 15 amino acids. Just CDR3 DNA is preserved here, 45 bases in frame from base 1. Taken from the germline V gene (reference sequence), the CDR1 and CDR2 loops are MNHEY and SMNVEV. V lost 3 bases and J lost 3 bases; the stretch between them is 11 bases long. The cohort consisted of 600 or so healthy bone marrow donors. At the time of sampling, every cohort member was nominally healthy, though immune exposures that went unrecorded were likely present. The donor was CMV seropositive and was included in the group of 289 seropositive cohort members. Every donor gave a peripheral blood sample, and the peripheral blood mononuclear cells from that sample were used for TCR beta sequencing. Genomic DNA was extracted from the blood cell samples with the Qiagen DNeasy Blood Extraction Kit.

Specimen: PBMCs. The receptor chain draws on TRBV27 and TRBJ1-4; TRBD1 might be the D gene, on 6 matching bases. The sequence was collected from a man in his fifties in good health and CMV-seropositive. The nucleotides read TGTGCCAGCAGTTTCGGGGGGGCAGCTAATGAAAAACTGTTTTTT. This is translated as CASSFGGAANEKLFF.